These 32 T cell receptor beta chains share one sample of origin, sequenced in a study of PD-1 blockade in classical Hodgkin lymphoma (dated by TCRdb to the early 2020s). The time point label for this specimen denotes: cycle 1 day 1 (C1D1), immediately before nivolumab initiation. All trial patients had relapsed after autologous stem cell transplantation, with cohorts A, B and C differing in prior brentuximab vedotin exposure. Library construction relied on the immunoSEQ multiplex PCR assay. TCRdb took over this immuneACCESS table, retaining in-frame rearrangements with V and J assigned. Such tables are incomplete; in checked studies, under half of the missing clones stem from an unresolved V gene, and the remainder is unexplained. This sample holds about 24,000 clones; about 70% were observed only once. Together, the top ten hold about 3.3% of the sample. The sample in question was peripheral blood mononuclear cells (PBMCs), obtained at baseline. Every receptor here comes from a human donor with classical Hodgkin lymphoma.

The rearrangement uses TRBV6-5 and TRBJ1-1, with 8 bases lining up with TRBD1. Germline V gives CDR1 MNHEY, CDR2 SVGAGI. V trimming: 6 bases; J trimming: 11 bases; junction bases outside the gene matches: 11. CDR3 length: 13 amino acids. CDR3 in DNA: TGTGCCAGCAGCCCCACCGTGCAGGGGGCGGCTTTCTTT. The encoded protein is CASSPTVQGAAFF.

There are a few counts of this clone. Other DNA sequences of this sample code for an identical CDR3. V and J are TRBV15 and TRBJ1-1, with no clear D. Between the trimmed V and J ends, which lost 5 bases and 1 base, there was a span of 2 bases. CDR3 length: 11 amino acids. Germline CDR1 is LNHNV and CDR2 is YYDKDF (reference sequence). The CDR3 region has the DNA TGTGCCACCAGCCGGAACACTGAAGCTTTCTTT. Translating it yields CATSRNTEAFF.

This CDR3 is CATSRSLISGGDGEKLFF. CDR3 nucleotide sequence: TGTGCCACCAGCAGGTCTCTAATTTCGGGGGGCGATGGTGAAAAACTGTTTTTT. The J gene is TRBJ1-4, the V gene TRBV15; D perhaps matches TRBD1 (6 bases). V was shortened by 3 bases and J by 7 bases, with 24 bases between the two germline ends. The CDR3 consists of 18 residues. The germline gives CDR1 LNHNV, CDR2 YYDKDF (reference sequence).

This clone is categorized as medium-sized. This rearrangement joins TRBV29-1 to TRBJ1-2, with TRBD1 identical over 9 bases. The germline CDR1 and CDR2 sequences are SQVTM and ANQGSEA. J lost 8 bases, V lost 7 bases, and 5 bases had no gene match. The CDR3 spans 11 residues. CDR3 nucleotide sequence: TGCAGCGGCCGGACAGGGGACGGCTACACCTTC. Its protein product is CSGRTGDGYTF.

The chain couples TRBV27 to TRBJ2-2, with D possibly being TRBD1 (6 bases). The CDR3 length is 17 residues. V lost 5 bases and J 2 bases, leaving 18 bases between the germline ends. Germline V CDR1 and CDR2: MNHEY, SMNVEV (reference sequence). CDR3 sequence (DNA): TGTGCCAGCAGTCGAAACCTCGGGACACTTAACACCGGGGAGCTGTTTTTT. Its translation is CASSRNLGTLNTGELFF.

The chain links TRBV7-8 to TRBJ2-1, with TRBD1 identical over 9 bases. CDR1 is SGHVS and CDR2 is FQNEAQ in the germline V gene. The CDR3 has 15 amino acids. With 5 bases clipped from V and 3 bases from J, the junction kept 5 bases outside the gene matches. The CDR3 here is CASSLGTGRYNEQFF. The CDR3 nucleotides are TGTGCCAGCAGCCTGGGGACAGGGCGCTACAATGAGCAGTTCTTC.

V is TRBV4-2 and J is TRBJ1-1; a weak D match, TRBD1 (6 bases). Deletions cut 1 base from V and 14 bases from J, with 20 bases between. The V gene's germline CDR1 is LGHNA and CDR2 YNFKEQ. CDR3 length: 14 residues. CDR3 residues: CASSQGVGGAERFF. The CDR3 DNA reads as TGTGCCAGCAGCCAAGGGGTGGGGGGGGCTGAGAGGTTCTTT.

This rearrangement joins TRBV6-1 to TRBJ2-7; D call uncertain. Germline loops: CDR1 MNHNS, CDR2 SASEGT. V was pared by 1 base and J by 5 bases, with 9 bases between. This CDR3 has 13 residues. Here the CDR3 reads CASSEVRQDEQYF. CDR3 DNA sequence: TGTGCCAGCAGTGAAGTCCGGCAGGACGAGCAGTACTTC.

This chain connects TRBV6-1 to TRBJ2-2; a possible D gene is TRBD2 (5 bases). The CDR3 consists of 15 residues. The V and J ends lost 5 bases and 1 base respectively, with 11 bases between them. Per germline, CDR1 MNHNS and CDR2 SASEGT. The CDR3 protein is CASSPWERNTGELFF. The CDR3 region has the DNA TGTGCCAGCAGTCCCTGGGAGCGGAACACCGGGGAGCTGTTTTTT.

V gene TRBV4-2 combines with J gene TRBJ1-2; possible D gene TRBD1, 5 bases. Trimming removed 0 bases at V and 2 bases at J, with 13 bases between. There are 16 residues in the CDR3. The V gene's germline CDR1 is LGHNA and CDR2 YNFKEQ. Here the CDR3 reads CASSQDSSGRNYGYTF. The CDR3 DNA follows: TGTGCCAGCAGCCAAGATTCATCGGGGCGCAACTATGGCTACACCTTC.

The V and J genes are TRBV19 and TRBJ1-2; 7 nucleotides agree with TRBD1. The CDR3 is 15 amino acids. In germline, CDR1 is LNHDA, CDR2 SQIVND (reference sequence). Trimming at V came to 5 bases and at J to 0 bases, leaving 6 bases not matched to a gene. CDR3 loop: CASSPGGTANYGYTF. The CDR3 DNA reads TGTGCCAGTAGTCCCGGGGGGACAGCTAACTATGGCTACACCTTC.

This chain uses TRBV28 with TRBJ2-5; D is uncertain. Germline V CDR1 and CDR2: MDHEN, SYDVKM. The ends were cut back, 8 bases at V and 6 bases at J, with 10 bases in the middle. This CDR3 has 11 residues. The CDR3 DNA reads as TGTGCCAGCGGGCCGGGCCAGACCCAGTACTTC. It yields the protein CASGPGQTQYF.

The V and J genes are TRBV6-5 and TRBJ2-1; 11 nucleotides line up with TRBD1. From germline, CDR1 is MNHEY and CDR2 SVGAGI. The V segment lost 3 bases and the J segment 7 bases; nucleotides outside the gene matches: 8. The CDR3 has 16 residues. The CDR3 DNA is TGTGCCAGCAGTTATGGGATGGGGACAGGGGGGAATGAGCAGTTCTTC. It is translated as CASSYGMGTGGNEQFF.

The genes are TRBV28 and TRBJ2-1, with 12 bases identical to TRBD2. CDR1 MDHEN and CDR2 SYDVKM come from the germline V gene. V trimming: 2 bases; J trimming: 0 bases; junction bases outside the gene matches: 5. The CDR3 is 18 residues long. CDR3: CASSLGTSGWSSYNEQFF. As DNA, the CDR3 is TGTGCCAGCAGTTTAGGGACTAGCGGGTGGAGCTCCTACAATGAGCAGTTCTTC.

The chain uses TRBV5-5 and TRBJ2-2, with 9 bases aligning to TRBD2. With V trimmed by 4 bases and J by 4 bases, 11 bases remained unmatched. CDR1 SGHKS and CDR2 YYEKEE come from the germline V gene (reference sequence). This CDR3 has 17 residues. CDR3 protein: CASSLTPTSGLTGELFF. As DNA, the CDR3 is TGTGCCAGCAGCCTGACACCGACTAGCGGCCTCACCGGGGAGCTGTTTTTT.

The chain carries TRBV19 and TRBJ1-1; a weak D match, TRBD1 (5 bases). The CDR3 extends over 13 amino acids. Germline loops: CDR1 LNHDA, CDR2 SQIVND (reference sequence). Trimming removed 6 bases at V and 1 base at J, with 9 bases between. The DNA of the CDR3 is TGTGCCAGTAGACGGGACGGGAACACTGAAGCTTTCTTT. Its protein is CASRRDGNTEAFF.

The chain uses TRBV29-1 and TRBJ2-1; D may correspond to TRBD1 or TRBD2 (5 bases each). Germline V lookup: CDR1 SQVTM, CDR2 ANQGSEA. The CDR3 is made up of 18 amino acids. The ends were cut back, 3 bases at V and 2 bases at J, with 23 bases in the middle. CDR3 nucleotide sequence: TGCAGCGTTGAGGGGGTCAGGGTAGTTGAGAAACCCTACAATGAGCAGTTCTTC. It specifies CSVEGVRVVEKPYNEQFF.

The chain uses TRBV10-3 and TRBJ2-7, with D possibly TRBD1 on 8 matching bases. Germline V gives CDR1 ENHRY, CDR2 SYGVKD. There are 12 residues in the CDR3. Trimming took off 10 bases at V and 6 bases at J, with 16 bases between the two ends. The CDR3 sequence: CATLQGEGEQYF. In DNA, the CDR3 is TGTGCCACATTACAGGGGGAGGGCGAGCAGTACTTC.

This chain links TRBV6-1 with TRBJ1-5; 11 bases agree with TRBD1. Germline V gene lookup returns CDR1 MNHNS and CDR2 SASEGT. This CDR3 is built from 16 residues. After removal of 3 bases from V and 5 bases from J, the junction contained 6 bases not matched to a gene. CDR3 region: CASSDAGTGGDQPQHF. The CDR3 region has the DNA TGTGCCAGCAGTGATGCTGGGACAGGGGGAGATCAGCCCCAGCATTTT.

This clone was picked up a small number of times. In DNA, the CDR3 is TGTGCCAGCAGCCCCCCCCAGGGTGGAGGTAATGAAAAACTGTTTTTT. Protein sequence: CASSPPQGGGNEKLFF. The genes are TRBV7-9 and TRBJ1-4, with D possibly TRBD1 on 5 matching bases. Germline assignment: CDR1 SEHNR and CDR2 FQNEAQ (reference sequence). V was clipped by 5 bases and J by 4 bases, with 17 bases between them. The CDR3 length is 16 residues.

The V call is TRBV5-6, the J call TRBJ2-5; 8 bases are a match to TRBD2. V shed 0 bases and J 0 bases; nucleotides not matched to a gene: 1. The CDR3 is 15 amino acids. In germline, CDR1 is SGHDT, CDR2 YYEEEE. CDR3 sequence: CASSLVGGDQETQYF. The DNA of the CDR3 is TGTGCCAGCAGCTTGGTCGGGGGGGACCAAGAGACCCAGTACTTC.

This clone was recorded once. This sequence joins TRBV1 and TRBJ1-5; the table's D call, TRBD1, has no DNA check behind it. TRBV1 is a recognized pseudogene. The CDR3 is 18 amino acids. The CDR3, as DNA: TGCACCAGCAGCCAGAAAAAGAACAGGGGCGGAAGCAATCAGCCCCAGCATTTT. The encoded protein is CTSSQKKNRGGSNQPQHF.

The rearrangement links TRBV5-5 to TRBJ2-3, with 9 bases identical to TRBD1. This CDR3 region has 15 residues. V lost 2 bases, J lost 3 bases, and 4 bases stayed unmatched. The germline V gene encodes CDR1 SGHKS and CDR2 YYEKEE (reference sequence). CDR3 amino acids: CASSLYRGLTDTQYF. CDR3 DNA: TGTGCCAGCAGCTTATACAGGGGGCTAACAGATACGCAGTATTTT.

The rearrangement uses TRBV7-6 and TRBJ2-1, with D tentatively TRBD1 (6 bases). Per germline, CDR1 SGHVS and CDR2 FNYEAQ. The CDR3 is 12 amino acids. The V gene lost 4 bases and the J gene lost 7 bases, with 8 bases spanning the gap. CDR3 residues: CASSYRENEQFF. CDR3 bases: TGTGCCAGCAGCTACAGGGAAAATGAGCAGTTCTTC.

CDR3 nucleotide sequence: TGTGCCAGGGCTCGTGGAATCGGAGAGACCCAGTACTTC. Its protein product is CARARGIGETQYF. This sequence joins TRBV6-1 and TRBJ2-5, with D unresolved. V lost 9 bases and J lost 4, with 15 bases in between. In germline, CDR1 is MNHNS, CDR2 SASEGT. There are 13 residues in the CDR3.

The chain combines TRBV28 with TRBJ2-7, with a possible D match to TRBD1 (5 bases). The CDR3 has 17 amino acids. Trimming pared 2 bases from V and 3 bases from J, leaving 20 bases between. The germline V gene has CDR1 MDHEN and CDR2 SYDVKM. Here the CDR3 DNA reads TGTGCCAGCAGTTTAGTTGAATTTGGAAGGGGCGACTACGAGCAGTACTTC. As protein: CASSLVEFGRGDYEQYF.

V and J are TRBV7-2 and TRBJ2-3; 8 bases align to TRBD2. Unmatched junction bases numbered 5, after V lost 4 bases and J lost 2 bases. Germline CDR1 is SGHTA and CDR2 is FQGNSA. The CDR3 sequence is 15 residues long. For the CDR3, the DNA is TGTGCCAGCAGCTCAAGCGGGGGCCACACAGATACGCAGTATTTT. Translation gives CASSSSGGHTDTQYF. The whole variable domain, remainder taken from reference TRBV7-2 and TRBJ2-3, is GAGVSQSPSNKVTEKGKDVELRCDPISGHTALYWYRQSLGQGLEFLIYFQGNSAPDKSGLPSDRFSAERTGGSVSTLTIQRTQQEDSAVYLCASSSSGGHTDTQYFGPGTRLTVL.

The rearrangement links TRBV2 to TRBJ2-2, with 9 bases matching TRBD1. Germline-derived CDR1 and CDR2 are SNHLY and FYNNEI. This CDR3 contains 14 residues. Unmatched junction bases numbered 8, after V lost 8 bases and J lost 7 bases. The CDR3 bases are TGTGCCAGCGGGAAAACAGGGGGCGGCGGGGAGCTGTTTTTT. This encodes CASGKTGGGGELFF.

The chain combines TRBV28 with TRBJ2-7; TRBD1 matches at 9 bases. The ends lost 3 bases at V and 3 bases at J; junction bases unmatched: 6. The CDR3 extends over 15 amino acids. The germline V gene has CDR1 MDHEN and CDR2 SYDVKM. CDR3 DNA sequence: TGTGCCAGCAGTTTCTCCGGACAGGGGTTCTACGAGCAGTACTTC. Its protein is CASSFSGQGFYEQYF.

The genes are TRBV19 and TRBJ2-2; 11 bases fit TRBD2. CDR3 size: 17 residues. V lost 3 bases to trimming and J lost 4 bases; unmatched junction nucleotides: 7. The V gene's germline CDR1 is LNHDA and CDR2 SQIVND (reference sequence). CDR3 sequence (DNA): TGTGCCAGTAGTATGGTCCTAGCGGGGGGACCCACCGGGGAGCTGTTTTTT. Residues: CASSMVLAGGPTGELFF.

The gene calls are TRBV11-3 and TRBJ2-7; 9 bases line up with TRBD1. The length of the CDR3 is 13 residues. V gave up 5 bases and J gave up 5 bases; unmatched junction bases: 4. From germline, CDR1 is SGHNT and CDR2 YENEEA. In DNA form, the CDR3 reads TGTGCCAGCAGCCCCGGGACAGGGCACGAGCAGTACTTC. As protein: CASSPGTGHEQYF.

This chain joins TRBV11-2 and TRBJ2-1, with D perhaps matching TRBD2 (6 bases). Per the germline V gene, CDR1 is SGHAT and CDR2 is FQNNGV. This CDR3 has 15 residues. V lost 3 bases, J lost 0 bases, and 9 bases lay in between. The CDR3 DNA is TGTGCCAGCAGCTTGGAGGGGAGCTCCTACAATGAGCAGTTCTTC. This codes for CASSLEGSSYNEQFF.